The clone carrying this T cell receptor beta chain occurred a few times. cDNA synthesis used the whole RNA isolate, giving expressed TCRB sequences. Assay: immunoSEQ multiplex PCR; the TCRdb copy retains only in-frame clones and omits some. The profile shows about 410,000 clones, approximately 15% of them singletons. This CDR3 contains 15 residues. The germline CDR1 and CDR2 sequences are LNHNV and YYDKDF (reference sequence). The trim removed 0 bases at V and 5 bases at J, leaving 2 bases unmatched. The source of the sample is a study of beta chain features in type 1 diabetes. Sequencing was performed on naive CD4+ T cells from blood. The receptor comes from a man aged 25 to 40 in good health. The chain is built from TRBV15 and TRBJ1-5, with 9 positions matching TRBD1. In DNA, the CDR3 is TGTGCCACCAGCAGAGAACAGGGGGCTTATCAGCCCCAGCATTTT. This encodes CATSREQGAYQPQHF.